The TCR beta chain under discussion was sequenced for a study of cytomegalovirus exposure and HLA in healthy donors. Primers for the PCR totalled 60 Vbeta and 13 Jbeta. Using immunoSEQ multiplex PCR, the repertoire was profiled, and TCRdb retains in-frame clones only, with some absent. The sample has 100,000 to 150,000 clones, about 61% seen once. Germline V lookup: CDR1 MNHEY, CDR2 SMNVEV (reference sequence). The CDR3 is 13 residues long. V shed 6 bases and J shed 7 bases, with 14 bases lying between them. The V call is TRBV27, the J call TRBJ2-3, with D possibly being TRBD2 (6 bases). The sequence was collected from a woman aged 40 to 50 in good health and CMV-seronegative. What was sequenced was PBMCs. The CDR3 sequence: CASRRLEGNTQYF. As DNA, the CDR3 is TGTGCCAGCAGAAGACTAGAGGGAAATACGCAGTATTTT.